Following are 5 T cell receptor beta chains from one sample sequenced in a study of blood T cell repertoires in COVID-19. Only in-frame clones appear in the TCRdb table, and some are missing; sequencing was by immunoSEQ multiplex PCR. The data contain tens of thousands of clones, around 80% of them seen just once; the ten biggest clones take up about two fifths. The source material was peripheral blood. These receptors were collected from an older man with active or convalescent COVID-19.

The chain carries TRBV7-2 and TRBJ2-1; 14 nucleotides match TRBD2. Germline-derived CDR1 and CDR2 are SGHTA and FQGNSA. V dropped 5 bases and J dropped 7; count of bases not matched to a gene: 7. The CDR3 length is 16 residues. As DNA, the CDR3 is TGTGCCAGCAGCGAGACTAGCGGGGGGGCCAGGAATGAGCAGTTCTTC. It codes for CASSETSGGARNEQFF.

The chain carries TRBV28 and TRBJ2-2, with a possible D match to TRBD1 (5 bases). The CDR3 is made up of 19 amino acids. Germline-derived CDR1 and CDR2 are MDHEN and SYDVKM. Trimming cost V 2 bases and J 5 bases, with 24 bases left between them. CDR3 loop: CASSLRTFSAGYETGELFF. The CDR3, as DNA: TGTGCCAGCAGTTTAAGGACCTTTTCGGCAGGGTATGAAACCGGGGAGCTGTTTTTT.

This clone appeared once. The chain has TRBV6-5 and TRBJ1-1; TRBD1 might be the D (5 bases). V was clipped by 0 bases and J by 2 bases, with 10 bases between them. CDR1 and CDR2 from the germline V gene are MNHEY and SVGAGI. The CDR3 loop spans 15 amino acids. The CDR3 reads CASSYSLDTNTEAFF. CDR3 bases: TGTGCCAGCAGTTACTCCCTGGACACAAACACTGAAGCTTTCTTT.

This clone was detected once. V is TRBV6-2 or TRBV6-3 and J is TRBJ2-7; TRBD2 agrees at 8 bases. Germline V gives CDR1 MNHEY, CDR2 SVGEGT. This CDR3 region has 13 residues. Unmatched junction bases numbered 5, after V lost 6 bases and J lost 4 bases. CDR3 in amino acids: CASSGGAGYEQYF. The CDR3 DNA sequence: TGTGCCAGCAGCGGGGGGGCCGGGTACGAGCAGTACTTC.

The chain recombines TRBV7-2 with TRBJ2-1, with D maybe TRBD2 (5 bases). CDR1 and CDR2 (germline): SGHTA, FQGNSA. V lost 5 bases and J lost 0, with 11 bases in between. CDR3 length: 15 amino acids. This chain's CDR3 is CASSPSGSSYNEQFF. Written as DNA, the CDR3 is TGTGCCAGCAGCCCGAGCGGAAGCTCCTACAATGAGCAGTTCTTC.